One and the same sample provided the 5 T cell receptor beta chains below, sequenced in a study of brain T cells in children with intractable seizures. The protocol was immunoSEQ multiplex PCR, while the TCRdb copy is restricted to in-frame clones and leaves out a portion. Among 65,000 to 85,000 clones, about 92% were seen once, and the ten largest hold 1.5%. This specimen was peripheral blood, taken at surgery. The receptors stem from a boy younger than two with tuberous sclerosis and intractable seizures.

This clone was counted once. The rearrangement uses TRBV30 and TRBJ1-1; possibly TRBD1 for D (6 bases). The germline CDR1 and CDR2 sequences are GTSNPN and SVGIG (reference sequence). V gave up 4 bases and J gave up 2 bases, with 11 bases separating them. The CDR3 has 13 amino acids. The CDR3 is CAWNPDSNTEAFF. The CDR3, as DNA: TGTGCCTGGAATCCGGACAGCAACACTGAAGCTTTCTTT.

This clone was seen just once. The V gene is TRBV6-5, the J gene TRBJ1-6; no definite D call. The V end lost 0 bases, the J end lost 11 bases, and 8 bases lay between the germline ends. The CDR3 loop spans 13 amino acids. Germline values: CDR1 MNHEY, CDR2 SVGAGI. CDR3 sequence reads: CASSYSLGTPLHF. DNA for the CDR3: TGTGCCAGCAGTTACTCCCTTGGGACACCCCTCCACTTT.

The J gene is TRBJ1-6, the V gene TRBV2; D gene unclear. Germline CDR1 SNHLY, CDR2 FYNNEI. Trimming left V 7 bases short and J 10 bases short, with 8 bases between. There are 11 residues in the CDR3. The CDR3 DNA reads TGTGCCAGCAAGGGCGGATCACCCCTCCACTTT. The encoded protein is CASKGGSPLHF.

The table lists this clone with a count of one. V and J are TRBV24-1 and TRBJ2-7, with a weak D call TRBD1 (5 bases). The CDR3 sequence is 14 residues long. Germline V gene lookup returns CDR1 KGHDR and CDR2 SFDVKD. V lost 5 bases to trimming and J lost 2 bases, with 12 bases between them. Here the CDR3 reads CATSGAGSPYEQYF. The CDR3 DNA follows: TGTGCCACCAGTGGGGCAGGGTCACCCTACGAGCAGTACTTC.

The CDR3 DNA reads as TGTGCCAGCAGTGGTCTAAAGGCCACCCAGTACTTC. The encoded protein is CASSGLKATQYF. V gene TRBV2 combines with J gene TRBJ2-5; D is unresolved. Germline V lookup: CDR1 SNHLY, CDR2 FYNNEI. Trimming shortened V by 4 bases and J by 8 bases, and 11 bases separated the two germline ends. The CDR3 sequence is 12 residues long.